The T cell receptor (beta chain) described here comes from a study of CD8+CD57+ T cells in acquired aplastic anemia. Per germline, CDR1 KGHSH and CDR2 LQKENI. This CDR3 spans 16 amino acids. V lost 4 bases to trimming and J lost 0 bases, with 14 bases between them. Genomic DNA acted as the template from which TCR beta VDJ combination and CDR3 sequence profiling were carried out. TCRdb redid the calling of the reads with MiXCR, one entry per CDR3 protein. The sample records some 200,000 distinct CDR3 sequences, over 40% being singletons. It was patients with CD8+CD57+ cell expansion by flow cytometry who were chosen for sequencing. Blood was sampled before the patients had received any therapy.

This chain uses TRBV18 with TRBJ2-3; D not resolved. Sequenced: sorted CD4+, CD8+, or CD8+CD57+ T cells (not recorded which) from PBMCs. The clonotype originates from a human donor with aplastic anemia. CDR3 region: CASSLPGETSTDTQYF. Written as DNA, the CDR3 is TGTGCCAGCTCACTCCCGGGTGAAACTAGCACAGATACGCAGTATTTT.